Listed below are T cell receptor beta chains from one sample, sequenced in a study of cytomegalovirus exposure and HLA in healthy donors. The repertoire was sequenced with immunoSEQ multiplex PCR; TCRdb's copy has only in-frame clones and lacks some. The sample has some 150,000 clones, roughly 76% seen once. The material sequenced was PBMCs. The receptors come from a woman between 50 and 59 years old in good health and CMV-seronegative. CDR3s include the opening cysteine and the closing phenylalanine or tryptophan.

J gene	V gene	CDR3 protein
TRBJ2-1	TRBV27	CASKTETGYNEQFF
TRBJ1-2	TRBV5-3	CARRTGANYGYTF
TRBJ2-7	TRBV20-1	CSARGGYEQYF
TRBJ2-5	TRBV10-3	CAISDGTSGGVQETQYF
TRBJ2-3	TRBV7-9	CASSGGLRTQYF
TRBJ2-7	TRBV2	CASRGGGFEYEQYF
TRBJ1-3	TRBV9	CASSVAGTGVSGNTIYF
TRBJ1-4	TRBV9	CASSGDRGANEKLFF
TRBJ1-5	TRBV18	CASSPWTGEQPQHF
TRBJ1-2	TRBV19	CASSPLRGLEGGYTF
TRBJ1-3	TRBV13	CASSSGRGPGNTIYF
TRBJ1-1	TRBV5-4	CASSGGTGYPEAFF
TRBJ1-1	TRBV6-6	CASSYSRGQIRAFF
TRBJ2-7	TRBV10-2	CASSDYSYEQYF
TRBJ2-2	TRBV27	CASKRRTENTGELFF
TRBJ2-2	TRBV15	CATSRREFELFF
TRBJ1-2	TRBV2	CASSNLVGSGYGYTF
TRBJ1-3	TRBV6-6	CASRQGGGSGNTIYF
TRBJ1-4	TRBV9	CASSSSGATNEKLFF